A single sample gave rise to the 19 T cell receptor beta chains below, sequenced in a study of T cells in localized non-small cell lung cancer. TCRdb's copy holds only in-frame clones and misses some; the assay was immunoSEQ multiplex PCR. The sample holds 61,000 or so clones, 80% to 90% seen once. The material was peripheral blood, obtained before any cancer treatment. The receptors here all came from a woman between 40 and 69 years old with stage I lung adenocarcinoma.

This sequence joins TRBV2 and TRBJ1-5; D may be TRBD1 (5 bases). Germline V lookup: CDR1 SNHLY, CDR2 FYNNEI. The CDR3 is 14 residues long. Trimming took 3 bases from V and 2 from J, leaving 8 bases between them. This CDR3 is CASSDRDGNQPQHF. CDR3 DNA sequence: TGTGCCAGCAGTGACAGGGACGGCAATCAGCCCCAGCATTTT.

The V and J genes are TRBV4-2 and TRBJ2-5; TRBD2 agrees at 16 bases. V lost 4 bases, J lost 4 bases, and 9 bases stayed unmatched. Germline V gene lookup returns CDR1 LGHNA and CDR2 YNFKEQ. The CDR3 spans 18 residues. CDR3 loop: CASSLGTSGGDIGETQYF. As DNA, the CDR3 is TGTGCCAGCAGCCTCGGGACTAGCGGGGGGGACATTGGAGAGACCCAGTACTTC.

The rearrangement uses TRBV9 and TRBJ2-6, with D unclear. Trimming removed 1 base at V and 1 base at J, with 6 bases between. The length of the CDR3 is 15 residues. The V gene's germline CDR1 is SGDLS and CDR2 YYNGEE. The CDR3 spells CASSVSRSGANVLTF. The CDR3 region has the DNA TGTGCCAGCAGCGTAAGCAGGTCTGGGGCCAACGTCCTGACTTTC.

The J gene is TRBJ1-2, the V gene TRBV29-1; TRBD1 aligns across 8 bases. The CDR3 has 12 residues. V trimming: 6 bases; J trimming: 1 base; junction bases outside the gene matches: 1. In germline, CDR1 is SQVTM, CDR2 ANQGSEA. The CDR3: CSVGQGNYGYTF. The CDR3 nucleotides are TGCAGCGTCGGACAGGGTAACTATGGCTACACCTTC.

V is TRBV29-1 and J is TRBJ2-7, with TRBD2 as a possible D gene (6 bases). The germline CDR1 and CDR2 sequences are SQVTM and ANQGSEA. Trimming took off 1 base at V and 2 bases at J, with 12 bases between the two ends. This CDR3 spans 14 amino acids. The CDR3 protein is CSVEGDGGTYEQYF. The CDR3 DNA is TGCAGCGTTGAAGGGGACGGAGGGACCTACGAGCAGTACTTC.

The chain joins TRBV6-5 to TRBJ1-3; D not resolved. The V end was cut by 8 bases, the J end by 4 bases, with 12 bases between. Germline CDR1 MNHEY, CDR2 SVGAGI. CDR3 length: 13 amino acids. As DNA, the CDR3 is TGTGCCAGCGTAAGGGATATGGGAAACACCATATATTTT. Protein sequence: CASVRDMGNTIYF.

The rearrangement links TRBV19 to TRBJ2-1, with 10 bases fitting TRBD2. V dropped 5 bases and J dropped 10; count of bases not matched to a gene: 14. Germline loops: CDR1 LNHDA, CDR2 SQIVND (reference sequence). The CDR3 extends over 16 amino acids. In DNA, the CDR3 is TGTGCCAGTAGTCTCTCAGGCAGCGGGGGGGCCAAGGAGCAGTTCTTC. Residues: CASSLSGSGGAKEQFF.

The rearrangement links TRBV13 to TRBJ2-7, with 11 bases fitting TRBD1. Trimming removed 5 bases from V and 5 bases from J; junction bases left unmatched: 5. The CDR3 length is 14 residues. CDR1 is PRHDT, CDR2 FYEKMQ, per germline (reference sequence). This CDR3 is CASSQRTGGHEQYF. The CDR3 DNA follows: TGTGCCAGCAGCCAAAGGACAGGGGGCCACGAGCAGTACTTC.

The V gene is TRBV19, the J gene TRBJ1-4, with no clear D. CDR3 length: 15 residues. The germline V gene has CDR1 LNHDA and CDR2 SQIVND (reference sequence). Trimming removed 4 bases at V and 4 bases at J, with 13 bases between. CDR3 residues: CASSTNRVLNEKLFF. The CDR3 DNA sequence: TGTGCCAGTAGTACGAACCGGGTCCTTAATGAAAAACTGTTTTTT.

The chain couples TRBV6-5 to TRBJ1-3; possibly TRBD1 for D (5 bases). Germline lookup yields CDR1 MNHEY and CDR2 SVGAGI. CDR3 length equals 15 residues. V lost 0 bases and J 8 bases, leaving 14 bases between the germline ends. The CDR3 protein is CASSYSGSWGDTIYF. The CDR3 nucleotides read TGTGCCAGCAGTTACTCGGGCTCCTGGGGGGACACCATATATTTT.

The chain is built from TRBV30 and TRBJ1-2, with D unclear. Per germline, CDR1 GTSNPN and CDR2 SVGIG (reference sequence). The CDR3 spans 12 residues. Trimming took 0 bases from V and 5 from J, leaving 7 bases between them. This chain's CDR3 is CAWSVHAYGYTF. In nucleotides, the CDR3 is TGTGCCTGGAGTGTACACGCTTATGGCTACACCTTC. The variable domain in full, completed from reference TRBV30 and TRBJ1-2, reads SQTIHQWPATLVQPVGSPLSLECTVEGTSNPNLYWYRQAAGRGLQLLFYSVGIGQISSEVPQNLSASRPQDRQFILSSKKLLLSDSGFYLCAWSVHAYGYTFGSGTRLTVV.

The V gene is TRBV2, the J gene TRBJ2-7, with D unclear. Trimming removed 1 base at V and 7 bases at J, with 5 bases between. Germline loops: CDR1 SNHLY, CDR2 FYNNEI. The CDR3 length is 11 residues. The DNA for the CDR3 is TGTGCCAGCAGTGAAGTCCGGGAGCAGTACTTC. It yields the protein CASSEVREQYF. Full variable domain (outside the CDR3, taken from reference TRBV2 and TRBJ2-7): EPEVTQTPSHQVTQMGQEVILRCVPISNHLYFYWYRQILGQKVEFLVSFYNNEISEKSEIFDDQFSVERPDGSNFTLKIRSTKLEDSAMYFCASSEVREQYFGPGTRLTVT.

This clone has more than one count but fewer than ten. The genes are TRBV11-2 and TRBJ1-4; TRBD1 matches 8 bases. J was trimmed by 4 bases and V by 5 bases; bases with no gene match: 9. This CDR3 contains 16 residues. Germline CDR1 SGHAT, CDR2 FQNNGV. The CDR3, as DNA: TGTGCCAGCAGCAGAACGACAGGGGCCCTTAATGAAAAACTGTTTTTT. As protein: CASSRTTGALNEKLFF.

V and J are TRBV5-5 and TRBJ2-7; TRBD2 might be the D (5 bases). CDR1 is SGHKS, CDR2 YYEKEE, per germline (reference sequence). The CDR3 spans 14 residues. The V and J ends lost 0 bases and 4 bases respectively, with 11 bases between them. The CDR3 nucleotides are TGTGCCAGCAGCTTGGAGGACCGACTATACGAGCAGTACTTC. Translating gives CASSLEDRLYEQYF.

This clone was observed once. V usage is TRBV9 and J usage is TRBJ1-2; TRBD1 agrees at 8 bases. The V gene end was trimmed by 3 bases and the J gene end by 4 bases; junction bases not matched to a gene: 17. Looked up from germline, CDR1 is SGDLS and CDR2 is YYNGEE. The CDR3 extends over 18 amino acids. In DNA, the CDR3 is TGTGCCAGCAGCGCGGCCGGGACAGGCCGTGGGGATACCTATGGCTACACCTTC. This encodes CASSAAGTGRGDTYGYTF.

DNA of the CDR3: TGCGCCAGCAAACAGGGGACAGGGGTTAACTATGGCTACACCTTC. It is translated as CASKQGTGVNYGYTF. This chain connects TRBV5-1 to TRBJ1-2, with 10 bases fitting TRBD1. Germline V CDR1 and CDR2: SGHRS, YFSETQ. V was pared by 6 bases and J by 1 base, with 6 bases of the junction left unmatched. The CDR3 has 15 residues.

V gene TRBV30 combines with J gene TRBJ1-5, with TRBD1 as a possible D gene (5 bases). There are 15 residues in the CDR3. The V end was cut by 0 bases, the J end by 0 bases, with 9 bases between. Germline CDR1 is GTSNPN and CDR2 is SVGIG (reference sequence). The CDR3 region is CAWSVLGPSNQPQHF. The CDR3 DNA is TGTGCCTGGAGTGTACTGGGACCTAGCAATCAGCCCCAGCATTTT.

J is TRBJ1-2 and V is TRBV5-4, with 10 bases aligning to TRBD1. There are 17 residues in the CDR3. Trimming cost V 4 bases and J 7 bases; bases outside gene matches: 16. Germline loops: CDR1 SGHNT, CDR2 YYREEE (reference sequence). CDR3 DNA: TGTGCCAGCAGCCAGGCAATGGGACAGGGGCAAGCGGGTGGCTACACCTTC. The encoded protein is CASSQAMGQGQAGGYTF.

The chain has TRBV5-1 and TRBJ2-7; possibly TRBD1 for D (5 bases). The CDR3 is 13 amino acids. V was clipped by 4 bases and J by 5 bases, with 13 bases between them. The V gene's germline CDR1 is SGHRS and CDR2 YFSETQ. Here the CDR3 reads CASSPYLRDEQYF. As DNA, the CDR3 is TGCGCCAGCAGCCCCTACCTCAGGGACGAGCAGTACTTC. Full variable domain (rest looked up from reference TRBV5-1 and TRBJ2-7): KAGVTQTPRYLIKTRGQQVTLSCSPISGHRSVSWYQQTPGQGLQFLFEYFSETQRNKGNFPGRFSGRQFSNSRSEMNVSTLELGDSALYLCASSPYLRDEQYFGPGTRLTVT.